This TCR beta chain was found in a study of T cells after yellow fever vaccination. TCRdb ran MiXCR on the 5' RACE reads and lists one entry per CDR3 protein. Altogether approximately 330,000 distinct CDR3 sequences are present, 4.1% being singletons, with the ten largest covering around 25%. The CDR3 is 15 amino acids. The V end was cut by 7 bases, the J end by 3 bases, with 15 bases between. The clonotype was recovered from a man in his late teens or twenties who received the YFV17D yellow fever vaccine. The source material was PBMCs, sampled 5 days after the yellow fever booster vaccination. The V call is TRBV12-3 or TRBV12-4, the J call TRBJ2-2, with D possibly TRBD2 on 7 matching bases. CDR3 in DNA: TGTGCCAGCACGTCCTCCGGGGGGCACACCGGGGAGCTGTTTTTT. Protein product: CASTSSGGHTGELFF.